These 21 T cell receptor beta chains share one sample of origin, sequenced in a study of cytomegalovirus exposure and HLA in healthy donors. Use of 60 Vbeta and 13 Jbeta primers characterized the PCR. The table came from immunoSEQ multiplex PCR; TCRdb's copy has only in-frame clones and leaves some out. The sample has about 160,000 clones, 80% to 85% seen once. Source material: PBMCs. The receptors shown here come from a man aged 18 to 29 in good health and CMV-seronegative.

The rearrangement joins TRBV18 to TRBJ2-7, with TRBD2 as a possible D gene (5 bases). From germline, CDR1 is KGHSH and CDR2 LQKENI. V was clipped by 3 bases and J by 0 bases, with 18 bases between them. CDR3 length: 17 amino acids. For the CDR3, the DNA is TGTGCCAGCTCACCTCGGGCCGGGGAGAGTGTCTCCTACGAGCAGTACTTC. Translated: CASSPRAGESVSYEQYF.

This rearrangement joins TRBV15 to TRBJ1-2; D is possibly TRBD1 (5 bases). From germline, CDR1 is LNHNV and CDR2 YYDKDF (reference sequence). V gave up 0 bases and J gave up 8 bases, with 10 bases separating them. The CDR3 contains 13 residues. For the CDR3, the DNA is TGTGCCACCAGCAGAGACGGGGGGACGGGCTACACCTTC. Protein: CATSRDGGTGYTF.

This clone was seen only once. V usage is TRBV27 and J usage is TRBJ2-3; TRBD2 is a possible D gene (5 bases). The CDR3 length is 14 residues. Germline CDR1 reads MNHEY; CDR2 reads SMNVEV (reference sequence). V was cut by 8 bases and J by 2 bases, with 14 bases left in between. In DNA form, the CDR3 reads TGTGCCAGCGGGAGACTCGACGTCACAGATACGCAGTATTTT. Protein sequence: CASGRLDVTDTQYF.

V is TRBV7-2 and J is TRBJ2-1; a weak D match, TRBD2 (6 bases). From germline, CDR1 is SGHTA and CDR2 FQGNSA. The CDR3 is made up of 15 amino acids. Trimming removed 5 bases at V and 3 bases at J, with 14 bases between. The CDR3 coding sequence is TGTGCCAGCAGCCCCGTTGGAGGGGACTACAATGAGCAGTTCTTC. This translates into CASSPVGGDYNEQFF.

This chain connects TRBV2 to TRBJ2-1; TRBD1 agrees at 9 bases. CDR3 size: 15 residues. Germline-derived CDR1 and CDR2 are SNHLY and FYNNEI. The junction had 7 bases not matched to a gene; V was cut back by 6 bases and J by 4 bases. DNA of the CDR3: TGTGCCAGCAGCCCCGGACAGGGGAAGTACAATGAGCAGTTCTTC. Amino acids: CASSPGQGKYNEQFF.

The CDR3 DNA is TGTGCCAGCCGGGGACAGGCATCCTACAATGAGCAGTTCTTC. It is translated as CASRGQASYNEQFF. This sequence joins TRBV25-1 and TRBJ2-1, with 8 nucleotides matching TRBD1. V shed 8 bases, J shed 1 base, and the junction held 4 bases outside the gene matches. Looked up from germline, CDR1 is MGHDK and CDR2 is SYGVNS. The CDR3 is made up of 14 amino acids.

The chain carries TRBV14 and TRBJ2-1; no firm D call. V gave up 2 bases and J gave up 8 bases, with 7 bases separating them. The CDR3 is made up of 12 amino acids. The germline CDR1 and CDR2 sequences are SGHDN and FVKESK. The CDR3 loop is CASSQLLDEQFF. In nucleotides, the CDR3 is TGTGCCAGCAGCCAACTTCTCGATGAGCAGTTCTTC.

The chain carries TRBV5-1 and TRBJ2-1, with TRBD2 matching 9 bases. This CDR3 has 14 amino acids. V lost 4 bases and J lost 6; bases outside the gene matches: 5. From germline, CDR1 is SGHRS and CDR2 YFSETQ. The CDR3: CASSRRAGGNEQFF. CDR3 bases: TGCGCCAGCAGCCGACGAGCGGGAGGCAATGAGCAGTTCTTC.

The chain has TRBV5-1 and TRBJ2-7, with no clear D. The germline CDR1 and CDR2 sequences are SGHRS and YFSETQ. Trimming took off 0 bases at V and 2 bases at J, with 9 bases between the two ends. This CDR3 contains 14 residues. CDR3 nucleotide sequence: TGCGCCAGCAGCTTGGTTGGCAACCCCTACGAGCAGTACTTC. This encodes CASSLVGNPYEQYF.

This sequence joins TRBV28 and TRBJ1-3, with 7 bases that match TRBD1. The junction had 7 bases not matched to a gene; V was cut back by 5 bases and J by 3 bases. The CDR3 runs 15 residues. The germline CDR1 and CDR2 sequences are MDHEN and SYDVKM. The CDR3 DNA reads TGTGCCAGCAGTCCCTCGGACAGGTTTGGAAACACCATATATTTT. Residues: CASSPSDRFGNTIYF.

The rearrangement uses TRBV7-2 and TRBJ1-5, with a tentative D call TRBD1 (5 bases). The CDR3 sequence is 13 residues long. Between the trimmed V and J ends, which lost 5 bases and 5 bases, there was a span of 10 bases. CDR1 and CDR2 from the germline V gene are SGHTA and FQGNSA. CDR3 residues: CASSSGADQPQHF. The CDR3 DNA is TGTGCCAGCAGCAGCGGGGCAGATCAGCCCCAGCATTTT.

The CDR3 loop is CASSSRWERPYEQYF. CDR3 DNA: TGTGCCAGCAGTTCCAGGTGGGAGAGGCCCTACGAGCAGTACTTC. This sequence joins TRBV27 and TRBJ2-7; possibly TRBD2 for D (5 bases). V shed 4 bases and J shed 2 bases, with 15 bases lying between them. The CDR3 spans 15 residues. Germline CDR1 MNHEY, CDR2 SMNVEV (reference sequence).

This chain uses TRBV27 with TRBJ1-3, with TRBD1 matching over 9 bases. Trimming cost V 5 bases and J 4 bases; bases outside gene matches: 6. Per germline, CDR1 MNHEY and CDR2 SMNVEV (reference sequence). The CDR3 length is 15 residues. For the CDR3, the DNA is TGTGCCAGCAGTGGACAGGGGAGGGGGGGAAACACCATATATTTT. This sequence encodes CASSGQGRGGNTIYF.

CDR3 protein: CASSGYNEQFF. As DNA, the CDR3 is TGTGCCAGCTCAGGATACAATGAGCAGTTCTTC. V usage is TRBV7-9 and J usage is TRBJ2-1; D is uncertain. CDR1 SEHNR and CDR2 FQNEAQ come from the germline V gene (reference sequence). Trimming cost V 8 bases and J 4 bases, with 6 bases left between them. This CDR3 is 11 amino acids long.

CDR3 residues: CASSQEGPGQGISPLHF. Here the CDR3 DNA reads TGCGCCAGCAGCCAAGAGGGGCCGGGACAGGGGATTTCACCCCTCCACTTT. The rearrangement uses TRBV4-1 and TRBJ1-6, with TRBD1 matching over 10 bases. CDR1 and CDR2 from the germline V gene are MGHRA and YSYEKL. Losses at the gene ends were 0 bases for V and 9 bases for J; bases not matched to a gene: 8. The length of the CDR3 is 17 residues.

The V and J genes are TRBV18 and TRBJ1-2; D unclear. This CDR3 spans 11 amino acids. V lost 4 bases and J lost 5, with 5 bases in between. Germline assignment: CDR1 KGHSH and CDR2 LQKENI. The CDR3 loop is CASSRDYGYTF. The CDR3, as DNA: TGTGCCAGCTCACGCGATTATGGCTACACCTTC. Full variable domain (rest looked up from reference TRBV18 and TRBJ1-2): NAGVMQNPRHLVRRRGQEARLRCSPMKGHSHVYWYRQLPEEGLKFMVYLQKENIIDESGMPKERFSAEFPKEGPSILRIQQVVRGDSAAYFCASSRDYGYTFGSGTRLTVV.

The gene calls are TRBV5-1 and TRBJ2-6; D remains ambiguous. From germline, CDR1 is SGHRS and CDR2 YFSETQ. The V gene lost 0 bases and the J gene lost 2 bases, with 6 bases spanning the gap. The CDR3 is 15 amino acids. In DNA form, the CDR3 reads TGCGCCAGCAGCTTGGGAGGTACTGGGGCCAACGTCCTGACTTTC. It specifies CASSLGGTGANVLTF.

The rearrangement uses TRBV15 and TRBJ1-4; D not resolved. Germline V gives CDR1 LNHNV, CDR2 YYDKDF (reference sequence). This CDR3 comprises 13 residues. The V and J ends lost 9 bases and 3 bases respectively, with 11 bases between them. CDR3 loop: CATAERPNEKLFF. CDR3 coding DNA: TGTGCCACGGCGGAAAGGCCTAATGAAAAACTGTTTTTT.

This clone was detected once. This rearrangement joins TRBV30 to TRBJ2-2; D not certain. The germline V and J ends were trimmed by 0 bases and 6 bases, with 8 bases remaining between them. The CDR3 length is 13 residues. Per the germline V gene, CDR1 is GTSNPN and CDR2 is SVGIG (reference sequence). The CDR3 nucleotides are TGTGCCTGGAGTGTAAACCTAGCCGGGGAGCTGTTTTTT. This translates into CAWSVNLAGELFF.

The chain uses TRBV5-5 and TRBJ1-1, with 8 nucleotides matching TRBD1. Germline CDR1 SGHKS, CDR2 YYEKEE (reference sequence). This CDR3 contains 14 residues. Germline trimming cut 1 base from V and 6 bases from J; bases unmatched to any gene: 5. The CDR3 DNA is TGTGCCAGCAGCTTGACAGGGGGGACGGCTGAAGCTTTCTTT. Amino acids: CASSLTGGTAEAFF.

The CDR3 loop reads CASSPRVLAGDRPYEQYF. Written as DNA, the CDR3 is TGTGCCAGCAGCCCCCGGGTGCTAGCGGGGGACCGACCCTACGAGCAGTACTTC. The chain has TRBV7-9 and TRBJ2-7; 10 bases fit TRBD2. This CDR3 region has 18 residues. Losses at the gene ends were 5 bases for V and 2 bases for J; bases not matched to a gene: 15. Germline-derived CDR1 and CDR2 are SEHNR and FQNEAQ (reference sequence).